This T cell receptor (beta chain) was recovered during a study of blood T cells in healthy people across ages. Details on this clonotype: What it recognizes is unknown.

Next came a second PCR, run for about 7 to 11 cycles, which used a sample-barcoded 5' primer along with a J-beta primer mix. TCRdb itself ran the 5' RACE reads through MiXCR, one entry per CDR3 protein. Of about a million distinct CDR3 sequences listed, around 46% were seen once; the top ten hold over 10%. Study results and caveats: Estimates of diversity drawn from one million T cells were considered underestimates.

Looked up from germline, CDR1 is SQVTM and CDR2 is ANQGSEA. Deletions cut 3 bases from V and 0 bases from J, with 9 bases between. The CDR3 runs 13 residues. The source is a man between 25 and 39 years old in good health. The specimen sequenced was blood. The chain has TRBV29-1 and TRBJ2-7; D unclear. The CDR3 is CSVELRSSYEQYF. The CDR3 DNA reads as TGCAGCGTTGAGTTACGGAGCTCCTACGAGCAGTACTTC.